Listed below are T cell receptor beta chains from one sample, sequenced in a study of T-cell reconstitution after alpha-beta-depleted transplantation in children. One entry per CDR3 protein results from TCRdb running MiXCR on the PCR reads. The sample includes approximately 1,000,000 distinct CDR3 sequences, roughly 29% of them seen just once. This specimen consisted of PBMCs, mostly from graft donor cells, obtained 360 days after TCRalphabeta/CD19-depleted stem cell transplant. Receptors were obtained from a boy under two years old who had a stem cell transplant for SCID, so the T cells may come from the graft donor. Each CDR3 is given with its conserved first and last residue. D genes are given only for firm matches. Clone size is shown for a subset of rows, as once, few, many or a class of expanded clone.

D gene	clone size	CDR3 length	V gene	J gene	CDR3 DNA	CDR3 protein
-	-	15	TRBV12-3/TRBV12-4	TRBJ2-5	TGTGCCAGCAGTCAACCGGGGTCACGACAAGAGACCCAGTACTTC	CASSQPGSRQETQYF
-	few	16	TRBV27	TRBJ1-5	TGTGCCAGCAGTTTATCGAGTGGGGCAGGGAATCAGCCCCAGCATTTT	CASSLSSGAGNQPQHF
-	-	14	TRBV4-1	TRBJ1-1	TGCGCCAGCAGCCAAGTGGACTGGAGAGTCAGGACTTTCTTT	CASSQVDWRVRTFF
-	many	15	TRBV2	TRBJ1-4	TGTGCCAGCAGTCCAGGGCAGGGGTATAAGGAAAAACTGTTTTTT	CASSPGQGYKEKLFF
-	-	15	TRBV7-2	TRBJ2-3	TGTGCCAGCAGGCCCCCTACAACAGTCACAGATACGCAGTATTTT	CASRPPTTVTDTQYF
-	-	15	TRBV6-5	TRBJ1-1	TGTGCCAGCAGTTACTCCACAGATTCGAACACTGAAGCTTTCTTT	CASSYSTDSNTEAFF
-	few	15	TRBV27	TRBJ1-1	TGTGCCAGCAGTTTATCGATTACGGGGAGAACTGAAGCTTTCTTT	CASSLSITGRTEAFF
-	-	14	TRBV7-2	TRBJ2-3	TGTGCCAGCCGCCCCTCCGCAGGCACAGATACGCAGTATTTT	CASRPSAGTDTQYF
TRBD1	many	15	TRBV4-1	TRBJ2-7	TGCGCCAGCAGCCAACCCAGACAGGGTGCCTACGAGCAGTACTTC	CASSQPRQGAYEQYF
TRBD1	few	15	TRBV2	TRBJ2-3	TGTGCCAGCAGTTCGACAGGGACCAGTGCAGATACGCAGTATTTT	CASSSTGTSADTQYF
-	-	15	TRBV5-1	TRBJ1-3	TGCGCCAGCAGCCCAATCCAGAGTGCTGGAAACACCATATATTTT	CASSPIQSAGNTIYF
-	few	14	TRBV5-6	TRBJ2-3	TGTGCCAGCAGCTTGTACCCAGGCACAGATACGCAGTATTTT	CASSLYPGTDTQYF
TRBD1	-	14	TRBV20-1	TRBJ2-5	TGCAGTGCTAGGAACAGGGGGGACCAAGAGACCCAGTACTTC	CSARNRGDQETQYF
TRBD1	few	13	TRBV20-1	TRBJ1-4	TGCAGTGCTGGGACAGGGGTAGGCGAAAAACTGTTTTTT	CSAGTGVGEKLFF
TRBD1	-	15	TRBV5-6	TRBJ1-5	TGTGCCAGCAGCTTCAGGGGGACAGGCAATCAGCCCCAGCATTTT	CASSFRGTGNQPQHF
-	-	15	TRBV12-3/TRBV12-4	TRBJ1-1	TGTGCCAGCAGTTTGGGAGAGGGAGTGAACACTGAAGCTTTCTTT	CASSLGEGVNTEAFF
-	-	16	TRBV5-1	TRBJ2-3	TGCGCCAGCAGCCTCGGGGCAGCCTTTAGCACAGATACGCAGTATTTT	CASSLGAAFSTDTQYF
TRBD2	few	16	TRBV3-1	TRBJ2-1	TGTGCCAGCAGCCACCCGATAGCGGGGAATCTGAATGAGCAGTTCTTC	CASSHPIAGNLNEQFF
-	-	16	TRBV5-1	TRBJ1-2	TGCGCCAGCAGCCCGATCCTACAGCTGGGGAACTATGGCTACACCTTC	CASSPILQLGNYGYTF
-	-	12	TRBV20-1	TRBJ2-7	TGCAGTGCTAGAGATAGTAGGCCGGGGCAGTACTTC	CSARDSRPGQYF
-	few	13	TRBV5-1	TRBJ1-5	TGCGCCAGCAGCATGGATACCAATCAGCCCCAGCATTTT	CASSMDTNQPQHF
-	-	16	TRBV5-1	TRBJ1-2	TGCGCCAGCAGCTTGGCAACCGGGATTTCTAACTATGGCTACACCTTC	CASSLATGISNYGYTF